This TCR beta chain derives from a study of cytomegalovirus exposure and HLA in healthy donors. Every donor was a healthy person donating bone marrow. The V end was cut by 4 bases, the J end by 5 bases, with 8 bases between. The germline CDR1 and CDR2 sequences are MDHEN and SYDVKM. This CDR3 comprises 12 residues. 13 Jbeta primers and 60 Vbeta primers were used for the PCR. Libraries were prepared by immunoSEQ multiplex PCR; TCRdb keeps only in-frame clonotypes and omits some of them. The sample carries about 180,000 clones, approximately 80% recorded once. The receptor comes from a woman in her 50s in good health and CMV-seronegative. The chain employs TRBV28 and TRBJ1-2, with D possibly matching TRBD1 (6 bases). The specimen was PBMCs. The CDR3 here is CASSSGQYGYTF. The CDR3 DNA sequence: TGTGCCAGCAGTTCCGGACAGTATGGCTACACCTTC.